The 26 T cell receptor beta chains presented below share a single source sample, sequenced in a study of T-cell memory formation after mild COVID-19. TCRdb reprocessed the 5' RACE reads via MiXCR and lists one record per CDR3 protein. The sample shows 70,000 to 95,000 distinct CDR3 sequences, 9.5% to 15% of them seen only once. Input material: PBMCs or a T cell subset sorted from them (not recorded which). These TCRs come from a man younger than 35 who had mild COVID-19 (a few samples of this study predate the infection). Cell type and time point are not known.

The rearrangement uses TRBV7-8 and TRBJ1-2; no reliable D call. The CDR3 runs 14 residues. Germline CDR1 SGHVS, CDR2 FQNEAQ. V was cut by 2 bases and J by 6 bases, with 13 bases left in between. CDR3 sequence reads: CASSLTSGGNGYTF. The CDR3 coding sequence is TGTGCCAGCAGCTTAACGTCAGGAGGCAATGGCTACACCTTC. Full variable domain (remainder filled in from reference TRBV7-8 and TRBJ1-2): GAGVSQSPRYKVAKRGQDVALRCDPISGHVSLFWYQQALGQGPEFLTYFQNEAQLDKSGLPSDRFFAERPEGSVSTLKIQRTQQEDSAVYLCASSLTSGGNGYTFGSGTRLTVV.

This clonotype turned up a few times. This chain joins TRBV20-1 and TRBJ2-7; 11 bases are shared with TRBD1. V shed 5 bases, J shed 5 bases, and the junction held 5 bases outside the gene matches. Germline V gives CDR1 DFQATT, CDR2 SNEGSKA (reference sequence). This CDR3 has 13 residues. The CDR3 coding sequence is TGCAGTGCTGGACAGGGGGCGCTACACGAGCAGTACTTC. As protein: CSAGQGALHEQYF.

The rearrangement uses TRBV12-3 or TRBV12-4 and TRBJ1-2; a possible D gene is TRBD1 (6 bases). The CDR3 consists of 13 residues. Trimming pared 3 bases from V and 8 bases from J, leaving 13 bases between. The CDR3 region is CASSFAPGAGYTF. CDR3 nucleotides: TGTGCCAGCAGTTTTGCCCCGGGGGCCGGCTACACCTTC.

This clonotype was found a few times. This chain joins TRBV20-1 and TRBJ2-7; D unclear. This CDR3 comprises 14 residues. Germline V gene lookup returns CDR1 DFQATT and CDR2 SNEGSKA (reference sequence). Trimming stripped 3 bases from V and 3 bases from J, with 15 bases between. CDR3 amino acids: CSASPVDGVYEQYV. CDR3 in DNA: TGCAGTGCTAGCCCCGTTGACGGAGTCTACGAGCAGTACGTC.

This clonotype was found a few times. The chain links TRBV4-1 to TRBJ2-7; D is possibly TRBD1 (6 bases). The CDR3 is 15 residues long. The V gene lost 1 base and the J gene lost 6 bases, with 16 bases spanning the gap. In germline, CDR1 is MGHRA, CDR2 YSYEKL. The CDR3 reads CASSQVQTGLAEQYF. As DNA, the CDR3 is TGCGCCAGCAGCCAAGTTCAAACAGGGCTCGCCGAGCAGTACTTC.

This chain uses TRBV19 with TRBJ2-1; no reliable D call. The CDR3 spans 18 residues. V was cut by 2 bases and J by 4 bases, with 21 bases left in between. Per germline, CDR1 LNHDA and CDR2 SQIVND (reference sequence). CDR3 region: CASSILTREDQIYNEQFF. The CDR3 DNA reads TGTGCCAGTAGTATACTTACCCGCGAGGACCAAATTTACAATGAGCAGTTCTTC.

This clonotype was found a few times. The V call is TRBV6-6, the J call TRBJ2-1, with 7 nucleotides matching TRBD2. From germline, CDR1 is MNHNY and CDR2 SVGAGI (reference sequence). The trim removed 0 bases at V and 5 bases at J, leaving 4 bases unmatched. This CDR3 has 15 amino acids. DNA of the CDR3: TGTGCCAGCAGTTACTCCAAGCGGGGTGACAATGAGCAGTTCTTC. Its translation is CASSYSKRGDNEQFF.

The V gene is TRBV6-5, the J gene TRBJ1-2, with 8 bases identical to TRBD1. The V and J ends lost 4 bases and 4 bases, in that order; junction bases with no gene match: 11. The germline V gene has CDR1 MNHEY and CDR2 SVGAGI. The CDR3 has 16 residues. The CDR3 nucleotides are TGTGCCAGCAGTTGGTACAGGGGGGCGGATACCTATGGCTACACCTTC. It specifies CASSWYRGADTYGYTF.

This clonotype was found many times. The V call is TRBV20-1, the J call TRBJ1-2; 7 nucleotides match TRBD1. V was clipped by 8 bases and J by 6 bases; unmatched bases: 15. The CDR3 runs to 14 residues. CDR1 and CDR2 from the germline V gene are DFQATT and SNEGSKA (reference sequence). The CDR3 coding sequence is TGCAGTTCGAACAACCCGGGCCAGGGGGATGGCTACACCTTC. This sequence encodes CSSNNPGQGDGYTF.

This clonotype was counted a few times. The genes are TRBV7-9 and TRBJ2-5; 7 bases match TRBD2. V dropped 0 bases and J dropped 5; count of bases not matched to a gene: 12. The CDR3 has 17 amino acids. Germline CDR1 SEHNR, CDR2 FQNEAQ (reference sequence). The CDR3 protein is CASSLAPGLVGRETQYF. The CDR3 coding sequence is TGTGCCAGCAGCTTAGCCCCCGGACTAGTGGGGCGGGAGACCCAGTACTTC.

In its sample, this clonotype was seen a few times. The rearrangement uses TRBV7-9 and TRBJ2-5, with 7 bases that match TRBD1. Germline V gene data show CDR1 as SEHNR and CDR2 as FQNEAQ (reference sequence). CDR3 size: 13 residues. Germline trimming cut 4 bases from V and 5 bases from J; bases unmatched to any gene: 4. The CDR3 nucleotides read TGTGCCAGCAGCTCTCAGGGGGTGGAGACCCAGTACTTC. This sequence encodes CASSSQGVETQYF.

This clonotype came up a few times. The V and J genes are TRBV6-2 or TRBV6-3 and TRBJ2-1, with D unresolved. The CDR3 consists of 14 residues. Trimming shortened V by 6 bases and J by 0 bases, and 9 bases separated the two germline ends. CDR1 is MNHEY, CDR2 SVGEGT, per germline. The CDR3 DNA sequence: TGTGCCAGCAGGTGGGCGGACTCCTACAATGAGCAGTTCTTC. It is translated as CASRWADSYNEQFF.

The CDR3 spells CASTFGRSSYNEQFF. CDR3 nucleotides: TGTGCCAGCACCTTCGGGAGGAGCTCCTACAATGAGCAGTTCTTC. The J gene is TRBJ2-1, the V gene TRBV27; 7 bases fit TRBD2. CDR1 is MNHEY, CDR2 SMNVEV, per germline (reference sequence). The CDR3 is 15 amino acids. J gave up 0 bases and V 7 bases, and 6 bases lay outside the gene matches.

This clonotype was seen more than once but under ten times. This chain uses TRBV20-1 with TRBJ2-7; maybe TRBD1 (6 bases). CDR1 and CDR2 (germline): DFQATT, SNEGSKA (reference sequence). The CDR3 contains 13 residues. Trimming cost V 6 bases and J 1 base, with 13 bases left between them. The CDR3 DNA is TGCAGTGCGAGACCCAGGGGATCCTACGAGCAGTACGTC. It codes for CSARPRGSYEQYV.

The chain links TRBV28 to TRBJ2-1, with D tentatively TRBD1 (6 bases). CDR1 MDHEN and CDR2 SYDVKM come from the germline V gene. The CDR3 is 19 amino acids. The V and J ends lost 3 bases and 1 base respectively, with 22 bases between them. CDR3: CASSFPQQGIFWSYNEQFF. DNA for the CDR3: TGTGCCAGCAGTTTCCCCCAACAGGGAATATTTTGGTCCTACAATGAGCAGTTCTTC.

This clonotype was seen a handful of times. The genes are TRBV10-3 and TRBJ2-5, with D possibly being TRBD1 or TRBD2 (7 bases each). The CDR3 is made up of 16 amino acids. Trimming left V 3 bases short and J 5 bases short, with 19 bases between. Germline V gene lookup returns CDR1 ENHRY and CDR2 SYGVKD. The DNA for the CDR3 is TGTGCCATCAGTGAAGGGGGGGACAGTGGTCGGGAGACCCAGTACTTC. Protein product: CAISEGGDSGRETQYF.

This clonotype was seen at least ten times. Compared with germline, one end of the junction differs, possibly owing to a read error. CDR3: CASSQGNQPQHF. The CDR3 DNA follows: TGTGCCAGCAGCCAGGGCAATCAGCCCCAGCATTTT. The chain carries TRBV4-1 and TRBJ1-5; no clear D gene. CDR3 size: 12 residues. Germline V CDR1 and CDR2: MGHRA, YSYEKL.

This sequence joins TRBV7-8 and TRBJ2-7, with D unclear. CDR3 length: 14 amino acids. Trimming left V 1 base short and J 0 bases short, with 7 bases between. From germline, CDR1 is SGHVS and CDR2 FQNEAQ. The CDR3 sequence is CASSLGGISYEQYF. CDR3 nucleotides: TGTGCCAGCAGCTTAGGCGGCATCTCCTACGAGCAGTACTTC.

J is TRBJ2-7 and V is TRBV7-9; the D gene is possibly TRBD1 (5 bases). The CDR3 has 17 residues. Deletions cut 2 bases from V and 3 bases from J, with 20 bases between. Per the germline V gene, CDR1 is SEHNR and CDR2 is FQNEAQ (reference sequence). The CDR3 DNA sequence: TGTGCCAGCAGCTTAATAGGGTCCGACGGACACCTCTACGAGCAGTACTTC. It specifies CASSLIGSDGHLYEQYF.

This clonotype was picked up many times. The gene calls are TRBV5-1 and TRBJ2-7; perhaps TRBD1 as D (5 bases). Germline CDR1 and CDR2: SGHRS and YFSETQ. V lost 2 bases and J 0 bases, leaving 9 bases between the germline ends. The CDR3 covers 14 residues. CDR3 DNA sequence: TGCGCCAGCAGCTTCGCCAGGGCCTCCTACGAGCAGTACTTC. It yields the protein CASSFARASYEQYF.

This clonotype was counted a few times. The chain couples TRBV20-1 to TRBJ2-5; D may be TRBD2 (5 bases). The CDR3 spans 17 residues. V dropped 0 bases and J dropped 3 bases, with 20 bases sitting between them. Germline V gene sequence: CDR1 DFQATT, CDR2 SNEGSKA (reference sequence). CDR3: CSARDPGLRTGKETQYF. In nucleotides, the CDR3 is TGCAGTGCTAGAGATCCGGGCCTGAGGACTGGAAAAGAGACCCAGTACTTC.

This clonotype was observed a handful of times. The CDR3 DNA reads as TGTGCCAGCAGTTCAGGCGAGCAGTACTTC. This encodes CASSSGEQYF. This chain joins TRBV12-3 or TRBV12-4 and TRBJ2-7; D unresolved. There are 10 residues in the CDR3. V gave up 4 bases and J gave up 6 bases, with 4 bases separating them.

The chain recombines TRBV6-2 or TRBV6-3 with TRBJ1-1; D gene uncertain. Trimming pared 8 bases from V and 1 base from J, leaving 5 bases between. The CDR3 length is 11 residues. Per germline, CDR1 MNHEY and CDR2 SVGEGT. The CDR3 loop reads CASGENTEAFF. In nucleotides, the CDR3 is TGTGCCAGCGGGGAGAACACTGAAGCTTTCTTT.

The chain carries TRBV4-1 and TRBJ2-2; D gene uncertain. Germline V gene lookup returns CDR1 MGHRA and CDR2 YSYEKL. The CDR3 is 15 residues long. Deletions cut 2 bases from V and 7 bases from J, with 14 bases between. The chain's CDR3 is CASSQSVGYIGELFF. The CDR3 DNA follows: TGCGCCAGCAGCCAATCCGTGGGATACATCGGGGAGCTGTTTTTT.

This clonotype turned up a few times. The J gene is TRBJ2-1, the V gene TRBV24-1; D call uncertain. The germline V gene has CDR1 KGHDR and CDR2 SFDVKD. This CDR3 region has 12 residues. V was pared by 5 bases and J by 6 bases, with 7 bases between. CDR3 protein: CATSGQSNEQFF. CDR3 bases: TGTGCCACCAGTGGCCAGAGCAATGAGCAGTTCTTC.

This clonotype was picked up many times. V usage is TRBV29-1 and J usage is TRBJ2-5, with D possibly TRBD2 on 6 matching bases. The CDR3 sequence is 17 residues long. Germline assignment: CDR1 SQVTM and CDR2 ANQGSEA. The germline V and J ends were trimmed by 1 base and 0 bases, with 18 bases remaining between them. The CDR3 DNA is TGCAGCGTTGAAGGGGGACTCCTGGGGACGTACCAAGAGACCCAGTACTTC. Protein: CSVEGGLLGTYQETQYF. The complete variable domain, with remaining parts taken from reference TRBV29-1 and TRBJ2-5, reads SAVISQKPSRDICQRGTSLTIQCQVDSQVTMMFWYRQQPGQSLTLIATANQGSEATYESGFVIDKFPISRPNLTFSTLTVSNMSPEDSSIYLCSVEGGLLGTYQETQYFGPGTRLLVL.